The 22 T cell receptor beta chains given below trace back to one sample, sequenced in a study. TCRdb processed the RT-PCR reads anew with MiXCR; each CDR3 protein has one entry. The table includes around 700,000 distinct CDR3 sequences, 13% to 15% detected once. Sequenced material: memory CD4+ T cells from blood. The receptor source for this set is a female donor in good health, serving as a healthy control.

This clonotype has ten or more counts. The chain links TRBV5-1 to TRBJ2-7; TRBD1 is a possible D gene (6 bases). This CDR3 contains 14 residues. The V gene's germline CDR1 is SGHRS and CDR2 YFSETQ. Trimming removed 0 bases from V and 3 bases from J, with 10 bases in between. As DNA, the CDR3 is TGCGCCAGCAGCTTGGGACAGGATATCTACGAGCAGTACTTC. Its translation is CASSLGQDIYEQYF. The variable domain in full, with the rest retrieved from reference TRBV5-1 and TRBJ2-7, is KAGVTQTPRYLIKTRGQQVTLSCSPISGHRSVSWYQQTPGQGLQFLFEYFSETQRNKGNFPGRFSGRQFSNSRSEMNVSTLELGDSALYLCASSLGQDIYEQYFGPGTRLTVT.

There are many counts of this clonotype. CDR3 amino acids: CAISAGTGPNLYQETQYF. The DNA of the CDR3 is TGTGCCATCAGTGCGGGGACAGGGCCGAACTTGTACCAAGAGACCCAGTACTTC. The chain employs TRBV10-3 and TRBJ2-5; 9 nucleotides align to TRBD1. V shed 4 bases and J 0 bases; nucleotides not matched to a gene: 12. The CDR3 length is 18 residues. CDR1 and CDR2 (germline): ENHRY, SYGVKD.

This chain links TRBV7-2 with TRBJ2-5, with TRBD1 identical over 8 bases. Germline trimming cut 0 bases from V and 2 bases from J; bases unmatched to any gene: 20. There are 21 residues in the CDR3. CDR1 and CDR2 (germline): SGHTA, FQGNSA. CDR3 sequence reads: CASSLAPGRGLFSGNQETQYF. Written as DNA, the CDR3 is TGTGCCAGCAGCTTAGCGCCCGGCAGGGGGCTGTTTAGTGGGAATCAAGAGACCCAGTACTTC.

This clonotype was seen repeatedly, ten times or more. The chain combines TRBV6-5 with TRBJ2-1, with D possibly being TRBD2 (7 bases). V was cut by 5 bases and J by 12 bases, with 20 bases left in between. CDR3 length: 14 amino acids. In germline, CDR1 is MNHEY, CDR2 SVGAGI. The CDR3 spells CASSLPPGGHGQFF. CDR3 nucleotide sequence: TGTGCCAGCAGTCTCCCCCCGGGGGGACATGGGCAGTTCTTC.

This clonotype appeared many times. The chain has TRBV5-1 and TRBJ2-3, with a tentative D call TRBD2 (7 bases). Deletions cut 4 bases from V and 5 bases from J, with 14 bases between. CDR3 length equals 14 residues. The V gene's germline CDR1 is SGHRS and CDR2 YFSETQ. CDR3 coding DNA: TGCGCCAGCAGCGGACGGGGGGCAGGAGATACGCAGTATTTT. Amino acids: CASSGRGAGDTQYF.

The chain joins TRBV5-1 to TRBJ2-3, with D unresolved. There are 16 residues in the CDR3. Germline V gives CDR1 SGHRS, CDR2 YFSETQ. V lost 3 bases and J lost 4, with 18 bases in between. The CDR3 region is CASSSGRASQADTQYF. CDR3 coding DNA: TGCGCCAGCAGCTCCGGCCGAGCGAGCCAGGCAGATACGCAGTATTTT. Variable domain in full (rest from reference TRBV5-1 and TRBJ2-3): KAGVTQTPRYLIKTRGQQVTLSCSPISGHRSVSWYQQTPGQGLQFLFEYFSETQRNKGNFPGRFSGRQFSNSRSEMNVSTLELGDSALYLCASSSGRASQADTQYFGPGTRLTVL.

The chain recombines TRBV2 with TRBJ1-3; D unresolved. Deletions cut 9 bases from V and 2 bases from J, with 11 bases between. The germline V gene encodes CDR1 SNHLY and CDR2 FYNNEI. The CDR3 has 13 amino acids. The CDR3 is CARTDTTGNTIYF. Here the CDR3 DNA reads TGTGCCAGGACCGATACTACTGGAAACACCATATATTTT.

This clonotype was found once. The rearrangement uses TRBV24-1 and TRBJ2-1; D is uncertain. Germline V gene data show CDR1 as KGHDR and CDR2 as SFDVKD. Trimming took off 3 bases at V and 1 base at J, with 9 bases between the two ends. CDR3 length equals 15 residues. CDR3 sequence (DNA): TGTGCCACCAGTGATAGGGCTAGTTCCTACAATGAGCAGTTCTTC. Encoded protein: CATSDRASSYNEQFF.

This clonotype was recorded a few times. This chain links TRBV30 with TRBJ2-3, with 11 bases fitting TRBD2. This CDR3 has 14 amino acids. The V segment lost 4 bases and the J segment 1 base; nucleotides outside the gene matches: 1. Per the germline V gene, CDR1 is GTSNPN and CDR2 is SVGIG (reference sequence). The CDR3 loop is CAWKLAGGTDTQYF. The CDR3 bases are TGTGCCTGGAAACTAGCGGGAGGCACAGATACGCAGTATTTT.

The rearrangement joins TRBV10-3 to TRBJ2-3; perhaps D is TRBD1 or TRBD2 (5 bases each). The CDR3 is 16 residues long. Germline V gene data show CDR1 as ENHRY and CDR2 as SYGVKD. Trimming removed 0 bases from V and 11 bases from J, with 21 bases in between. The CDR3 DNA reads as TGTGCCATCAGTGAGTCGAGGGGCGGAAATTACAATGAGCAGTATTTT. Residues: CAISESRGGNYNEQYF.

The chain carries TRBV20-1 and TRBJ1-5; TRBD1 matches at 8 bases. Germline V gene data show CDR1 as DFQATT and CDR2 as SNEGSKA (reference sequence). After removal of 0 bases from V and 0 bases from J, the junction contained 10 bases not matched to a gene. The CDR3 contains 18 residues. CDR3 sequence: CSARDPRTGSDSNQPQHF. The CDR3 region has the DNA TGCAGTGCTAGAGATCCCCGGACAGGGTCAGATAGCAATCAGCCCCAGCATTTT.

The CDR3 region has the DNA TGTGCCAGCAGACCGACAGGGGGCGAGAAAGAGACCCAGTACTTC. This sequence encodes CASRPTGGEKETQYF. The chain links TRBV7-3 to TRBJ2-5; 10 nucleotides match TRBD1. The CDR3 runs to 15 residues. CDR1 SGHTA and CDR2 FQGTGA come from the germline V gene. Trimming removed 6 bases from V and 3 bases from J; junction bases left unmatched: 7.

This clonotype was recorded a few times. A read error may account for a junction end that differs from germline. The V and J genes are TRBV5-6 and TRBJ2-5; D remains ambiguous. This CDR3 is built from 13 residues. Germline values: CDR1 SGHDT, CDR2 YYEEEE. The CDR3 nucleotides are TGTGCCAGCAGGTTGGGGTTGGGGGAGACCCAGTACTTC. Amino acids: CASRLGLGETQYF.

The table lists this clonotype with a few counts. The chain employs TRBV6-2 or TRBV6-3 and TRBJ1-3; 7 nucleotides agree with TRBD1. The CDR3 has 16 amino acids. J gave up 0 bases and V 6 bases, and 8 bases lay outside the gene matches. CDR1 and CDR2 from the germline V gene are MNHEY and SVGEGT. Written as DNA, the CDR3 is TGTGCCAGCAGCCCCGACAGGGCCAACTCTGGAAACACCATATATTTT. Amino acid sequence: CASSPDRANSGNTIYF.

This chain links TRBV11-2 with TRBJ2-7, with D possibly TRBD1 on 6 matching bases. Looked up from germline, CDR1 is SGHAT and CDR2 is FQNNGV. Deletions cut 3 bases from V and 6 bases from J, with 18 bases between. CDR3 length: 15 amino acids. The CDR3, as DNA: TGTGCCAGCAGCTTCGGACAGAGAGCTCAGGGCGAGCAGTACTTC. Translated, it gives CASSFGQRAQGEQYF.

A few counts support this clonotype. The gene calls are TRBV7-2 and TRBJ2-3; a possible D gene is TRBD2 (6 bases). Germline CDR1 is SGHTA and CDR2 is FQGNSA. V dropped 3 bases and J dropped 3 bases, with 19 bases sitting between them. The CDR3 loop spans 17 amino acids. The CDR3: CASSLPFGGAVTDTQYF. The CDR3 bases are TGTGCCAGCAGCTTGCCCTTCGGGGGAGCCGTTACAGATACGCAGTATTTT.

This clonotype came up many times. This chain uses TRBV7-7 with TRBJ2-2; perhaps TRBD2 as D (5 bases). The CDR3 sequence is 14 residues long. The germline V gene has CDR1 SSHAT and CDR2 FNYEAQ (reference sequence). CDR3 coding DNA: TGTGCTATCGCACGGGGTTCGAACACCGGGGAGCTGTTTTTT. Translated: CAIARGSNTGELFF.

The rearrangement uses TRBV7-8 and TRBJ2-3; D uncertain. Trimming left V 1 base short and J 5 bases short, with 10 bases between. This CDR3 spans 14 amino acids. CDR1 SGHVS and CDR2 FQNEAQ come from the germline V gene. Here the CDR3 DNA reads TGTGCCAGCAGCTTAGTACAGACCGGAGATACGCAGTATTTT. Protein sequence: CASSLVQTGDTQYF.

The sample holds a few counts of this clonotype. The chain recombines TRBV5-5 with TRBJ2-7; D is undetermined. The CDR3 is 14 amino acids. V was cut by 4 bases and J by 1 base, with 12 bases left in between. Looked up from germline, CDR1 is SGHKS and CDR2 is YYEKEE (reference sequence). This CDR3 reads CASSPGWQSYEQYF. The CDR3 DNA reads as TGTGCCAGCAGCCCCGGGTGGCAATCCTACGAGCAGTACTTC. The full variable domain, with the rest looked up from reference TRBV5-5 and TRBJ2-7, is DAGVTQSPTHLIKTRGQQVTLRCSPISGHKSVSWYQQVLGQGPQFIFQYYEKEERGRGNFPDRFSARQFPNYSSELNVNALLLGDSALYLCASSPGWQSYEQYFGPGTRLTVT.

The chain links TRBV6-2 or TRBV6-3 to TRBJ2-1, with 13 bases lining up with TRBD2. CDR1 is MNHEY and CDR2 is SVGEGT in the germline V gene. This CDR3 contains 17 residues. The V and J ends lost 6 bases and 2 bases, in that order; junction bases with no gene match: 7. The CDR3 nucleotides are TGTGCCAGCAGCTCTAAACTAGCGGGAGGGCCCTACAATGAGCAGTTCTTC. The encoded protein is CASSSKLAGGPYNEQFF.

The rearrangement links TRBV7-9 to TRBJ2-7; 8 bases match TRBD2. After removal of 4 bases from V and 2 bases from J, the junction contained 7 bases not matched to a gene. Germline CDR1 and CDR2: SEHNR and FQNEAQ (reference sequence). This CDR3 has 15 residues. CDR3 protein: CASSSLSGGTYEQYF. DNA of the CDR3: TGTGCCAGCAGCTCATTATCGGGAGGGACCTACGAGCAGTACTTC. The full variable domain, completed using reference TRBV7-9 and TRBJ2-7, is DTGVSQNPRHKITKRGQNVTFRCDPISEHNRLYWYRQTLGQGPEFLTYFQNEAQLEKSRLLSDRFSAERPKGSFSTLEIQRTEQGDSAMYLCASSSLSGGTYEQYFGPGTRLTVT.

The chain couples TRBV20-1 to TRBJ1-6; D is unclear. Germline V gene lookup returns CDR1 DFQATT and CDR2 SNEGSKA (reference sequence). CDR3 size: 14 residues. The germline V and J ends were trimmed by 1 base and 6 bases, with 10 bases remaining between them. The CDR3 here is CSARVDSFNSPLHF. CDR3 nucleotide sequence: TGCAGTGCTAGAGTGGACTCATTTAATTCACCCCTCCACTTT.